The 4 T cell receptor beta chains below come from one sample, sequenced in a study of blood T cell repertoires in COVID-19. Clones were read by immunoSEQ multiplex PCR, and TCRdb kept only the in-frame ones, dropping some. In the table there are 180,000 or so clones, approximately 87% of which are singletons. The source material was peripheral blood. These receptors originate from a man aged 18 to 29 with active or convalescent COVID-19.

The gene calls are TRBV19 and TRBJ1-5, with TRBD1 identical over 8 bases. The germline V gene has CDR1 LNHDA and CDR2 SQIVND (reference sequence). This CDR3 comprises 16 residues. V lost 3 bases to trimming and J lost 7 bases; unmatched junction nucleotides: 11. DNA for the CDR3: TGTGCCAGTAGTATTTCTCAGGACAGGGTCGGGCAGCCCCAGCATTTT. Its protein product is CASSISQDRVGQPQHF.

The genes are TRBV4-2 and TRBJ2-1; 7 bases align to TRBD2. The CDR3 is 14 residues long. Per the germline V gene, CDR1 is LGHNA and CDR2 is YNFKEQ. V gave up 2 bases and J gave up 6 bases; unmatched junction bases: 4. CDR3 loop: CASSQWGTINEQFF. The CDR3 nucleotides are TGTGCCAGCAGCCAATGGGGGACTATCAATGAGCAGTTCTTC.

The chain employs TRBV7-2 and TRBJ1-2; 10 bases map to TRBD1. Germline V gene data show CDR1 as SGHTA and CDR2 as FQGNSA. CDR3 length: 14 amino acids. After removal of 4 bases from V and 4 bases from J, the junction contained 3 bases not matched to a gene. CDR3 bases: TGTGCCAGCAGCTCGGGGACAGGGGCCTATGGCTACACCTTC. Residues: CASSSGTGAYGYTF.

The CDR3 loop is CASSGARDSFTTLHF. CDR3 in DNA: TGTGCCAGCAGCGGAGCGAGAGACAGTTTCACGACCCTCCACTTT. The chain uses TRBV9 and TRBJ1-6, with D tentatively TRBD1 (5 bases). V was clipped by 3 bases and J by 14 bases, with 21 bases between them. Looked up from germline, CDR1 is SGDLS and CDR2 is YYNGEE. The length of the CDR3 is 15 residues.